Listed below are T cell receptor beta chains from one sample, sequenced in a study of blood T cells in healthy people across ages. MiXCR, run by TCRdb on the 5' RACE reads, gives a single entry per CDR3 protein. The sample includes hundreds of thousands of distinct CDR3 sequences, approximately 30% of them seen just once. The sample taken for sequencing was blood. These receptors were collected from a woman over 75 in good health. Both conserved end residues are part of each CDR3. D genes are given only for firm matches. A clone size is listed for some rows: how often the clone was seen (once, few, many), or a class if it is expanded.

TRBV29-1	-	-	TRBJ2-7	TGCAGCGTTGCCCGGCAGGGTGGTGGAGTCGAGCAGTACTTC	CSVARQGGGVEQYF
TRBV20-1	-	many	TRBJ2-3	TGCAGTGCTAGGGGCCAGGGTTGGGATACGCAGTATTTT	CSARGQGWDTQYF
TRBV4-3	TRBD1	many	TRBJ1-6	TGCGCCAGCAGCCCTTCCGGGACAGGGGTATCACCCCTCCACTTT	CASSPSGTGVSPLHF
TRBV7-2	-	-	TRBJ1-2	TGTGCCAGCAGCCCGGACAGTGAATATGGCTACACCTTC	CASSPDSEYGYTF
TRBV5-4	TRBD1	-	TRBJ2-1	TGTGCCAGCAGCCCGCGAGAGAGGACAGGGGATTATGAGCAGTTCTTC	CASSPRERTGDYEQFF
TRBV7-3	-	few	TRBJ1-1	TGTGCCAGCAGCTTAACTTCGGAGGGCACCACTGAAGCTTTCTTT	CASSLTSEGTTEAFF
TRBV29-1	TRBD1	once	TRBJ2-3	TGCAGCGTTCGACTGGACAGGGGGCCCACAGATACGCAGTATTTT	CSVRLDRGPTDTQYF
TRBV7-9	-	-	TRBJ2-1	TGTGCCAGCAGCTTGTACCGAGCTGGATACAATGAGCAGTTCTTC	CASSLYRAGYNEQFF
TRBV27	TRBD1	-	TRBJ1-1	TGTGCCAGCAGTTCTAGACAGGGCTGGGGGAACACTGAAGCTTTCTTT	CASSSRQGWGNTEAFF
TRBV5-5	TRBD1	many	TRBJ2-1	TGTGCCAGCAGCGCGACAGGGAACAATGAGCAGTTCTTC	CASSATGNNEQFF
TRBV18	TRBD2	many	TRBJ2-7	TGTGCCAGCTCACCAAATAGACGGGGGGGCTACGAGCAGTACTTC	CASSPNRRGGYEQYF
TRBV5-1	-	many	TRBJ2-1	TGCGCCAGCAGCTCTATTGGCCGAGCGGCCCTCGGGGGCAATGAGCAGTTCTTC	CASSSIGRAALGGNEQFF
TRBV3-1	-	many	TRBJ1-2	TGTGCCAGCAGCTTAGTTGGCTATGGCTACACCTTC	CASSLVGYGYTF
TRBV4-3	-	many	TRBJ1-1	TGCGCCAGCAGCCAAGATGGGACCAGCGGCACTGAAGCTTTCTTT	CASSQDGTSGTEAFF
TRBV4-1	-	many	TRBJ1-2	TGCGCCAGCAGCCAAGACGCGGCATCCACTAACTATGGCTACACCTTC	CASSQDAASTNYGYTF
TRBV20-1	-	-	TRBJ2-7	TGCAGTGGCAACCAGGGGACTCCGAACTACGAGCAGTACTTC	CSGNQGTPNYEQYF